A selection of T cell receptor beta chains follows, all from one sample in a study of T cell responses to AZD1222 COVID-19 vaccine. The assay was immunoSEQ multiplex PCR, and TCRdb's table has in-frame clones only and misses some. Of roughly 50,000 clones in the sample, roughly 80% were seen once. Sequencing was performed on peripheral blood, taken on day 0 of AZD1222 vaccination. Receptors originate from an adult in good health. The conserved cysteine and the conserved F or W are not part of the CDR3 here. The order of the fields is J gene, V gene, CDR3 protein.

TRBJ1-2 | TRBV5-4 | ASSQTGGVGYT
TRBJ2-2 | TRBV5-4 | ASSRDFTGELF
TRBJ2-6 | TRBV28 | ASSFQSSGANVLT
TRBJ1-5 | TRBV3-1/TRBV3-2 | ASSQGGNSNQPQH
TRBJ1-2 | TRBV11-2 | ASATGTSSNYGYT
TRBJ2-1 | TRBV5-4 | ASSLVGPSVNEQF
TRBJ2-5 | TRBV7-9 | ASTSGGKETQY
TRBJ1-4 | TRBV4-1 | ASSQDRGTANEKLF
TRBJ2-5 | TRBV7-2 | ASSSRPGLVGETQY
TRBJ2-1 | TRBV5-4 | ASSPRTVSNEQF
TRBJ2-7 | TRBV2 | ASSSLAGSYEQY
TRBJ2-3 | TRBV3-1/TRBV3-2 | ASSQARGPSTDTQY
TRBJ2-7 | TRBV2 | AIRTSGGYEQY
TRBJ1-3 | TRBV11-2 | ASSFHAGNTIY
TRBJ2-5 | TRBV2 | ASNPVFQETQY
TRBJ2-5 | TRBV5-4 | ATRTGGMSQETQY
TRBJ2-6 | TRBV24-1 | ATSDPGSRANVLT
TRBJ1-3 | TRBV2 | ASSGARGGTSGNTIY
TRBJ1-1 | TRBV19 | ASNSGGYTEAF
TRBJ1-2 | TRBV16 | ASSQSGDRLGYGYT
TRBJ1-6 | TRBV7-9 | ASSPTGANSPLH
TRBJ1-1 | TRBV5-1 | ASSGDRGINTEAF
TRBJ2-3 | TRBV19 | ASSTDGPTDTQY
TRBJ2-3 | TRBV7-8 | ASSSRLKDTQY
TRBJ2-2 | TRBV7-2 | ASSLGTSGNTGELF
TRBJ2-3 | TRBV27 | ASSFATGGVYTQY
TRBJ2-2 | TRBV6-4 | ARCTGYANTGELF
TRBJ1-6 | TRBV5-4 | ASSLEVTANSPLH